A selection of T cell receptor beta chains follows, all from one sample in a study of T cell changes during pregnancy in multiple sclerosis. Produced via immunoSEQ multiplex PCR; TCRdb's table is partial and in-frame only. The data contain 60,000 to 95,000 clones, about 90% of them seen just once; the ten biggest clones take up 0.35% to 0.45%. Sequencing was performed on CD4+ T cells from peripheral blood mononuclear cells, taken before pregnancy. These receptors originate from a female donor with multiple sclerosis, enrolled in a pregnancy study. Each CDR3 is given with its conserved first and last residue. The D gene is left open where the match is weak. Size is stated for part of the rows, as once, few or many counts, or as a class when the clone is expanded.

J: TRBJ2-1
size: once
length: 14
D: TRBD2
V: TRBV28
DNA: TGTGCCAGCAGTCCCAGACTAGCGGGCAATGAGCAGTTCTTC
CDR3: CASSPRLAGNEQFF

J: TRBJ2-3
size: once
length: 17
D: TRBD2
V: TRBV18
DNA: TGTGCCAGCTCCGGGACTACAACCCTCCTTAGCACAGATACGCAGTATTTT
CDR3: CASSGTTTLLSTDTQYF

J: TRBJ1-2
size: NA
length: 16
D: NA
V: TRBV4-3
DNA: TGCGCCAGCAGCCAGGAAGACAGACAAACTAACTATGGCTACACCTTC
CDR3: CASSQEDRQTNYGYTF

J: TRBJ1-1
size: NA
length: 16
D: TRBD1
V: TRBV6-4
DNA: TGTGCCAGCAGTGAGAGGACAGGGGCCAGGAACACTGAAGCTTTCTTT
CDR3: CASSERTGARNTEAFF

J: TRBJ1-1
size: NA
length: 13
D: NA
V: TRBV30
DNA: TGTGCCTGGAGTGTCCCAGGGATCACTGAAGCTTTCTTT
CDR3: CAWSVPGITEAFF

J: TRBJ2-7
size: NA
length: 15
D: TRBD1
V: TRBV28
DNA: TGTGCCAGCAGCTCTTCCGGGACAGGGGGTCTAGTCCAGTACTTC
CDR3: CASSSSGTGGLVQYF

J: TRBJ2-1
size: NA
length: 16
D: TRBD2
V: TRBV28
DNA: TGTGCCAGCAGTTTATTCGCTAGCGGGAATTACAATGAGCAGTTCTTC
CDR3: CASSLFASGNYNEQFF

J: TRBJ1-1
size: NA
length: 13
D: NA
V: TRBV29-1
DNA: TGCAGCGTTGAGTCTGGGGCGAACACTGAAGCTTTCTTT
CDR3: CSVESGANTEAFF

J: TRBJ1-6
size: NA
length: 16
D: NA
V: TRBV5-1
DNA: TGCGCCAGCAGCTCGGGACCGGGGGGTAATAATTCACCCCTCCACTTT
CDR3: CASSSGPGGNNSPLHF

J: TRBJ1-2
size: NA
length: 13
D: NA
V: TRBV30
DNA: TGTGCCTGGAGTGTACTATCACTGGCGGGCTACACCTTC
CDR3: CAWSVLSLAGYTF

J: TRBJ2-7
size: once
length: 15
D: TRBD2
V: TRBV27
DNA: TGTGCCAGCGCTACCTTCGGGACTAGCACCTACGAGCAGTACTTC
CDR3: CASATFGTSTYEQYF

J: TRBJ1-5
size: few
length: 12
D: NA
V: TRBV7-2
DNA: TGTGCCAGCAGTTTTAGCGGCCAGCCCCAGCATTTT
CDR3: CASSFSGQPQHF

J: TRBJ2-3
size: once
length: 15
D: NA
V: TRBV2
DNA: TGTGCCAGCACCCTTGACCCCTTAAGCCAGGGTACGCAGTATTTT
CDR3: CASTLDPLSQGTQYF

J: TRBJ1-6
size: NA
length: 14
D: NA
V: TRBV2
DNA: TGTGCCAGCACGGAGGAGGGTCTGGGATCACCCCTCCACTTT
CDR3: CASTEEGLGSPLHF

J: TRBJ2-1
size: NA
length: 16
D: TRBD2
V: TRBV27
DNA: TGTGCCAGCAGTTTTCGCGCGGGAGGTCTCGGCAATGAGCAGTTCTTC
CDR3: CASSFRAGGLGNEQFF

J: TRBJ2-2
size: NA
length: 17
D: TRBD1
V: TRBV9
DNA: TGTGCCAGCAGCGTAGGGGACAGGGGATGGGGTTCCGGGGAGCTGTTTTTT
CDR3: CASSVGDRGWGSGELFF

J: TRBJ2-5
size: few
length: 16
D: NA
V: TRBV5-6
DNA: TGTGCCAGCAGCTTGGTTTTTAGCGGCCCCCAAGAGACCCAGTACTTC
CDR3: CASSLVFSGPQETQYF

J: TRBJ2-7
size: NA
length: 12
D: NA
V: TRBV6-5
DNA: TGTGCCAGCAGTTACGGACAGAACGAGCAGTACTTC
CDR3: CASSYGQNEQYF

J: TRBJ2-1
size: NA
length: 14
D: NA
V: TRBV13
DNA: TGTGCCAGCAGCACCCCAGACAGATACAATGAGCAGTTCTTC
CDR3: CASSTPDRYNEQFF

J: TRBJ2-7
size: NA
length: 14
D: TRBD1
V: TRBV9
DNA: TGTGCCAGCAGCGTATCACAGGACAGGGTCGAGCAGTACTTC
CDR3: CASSVSQDRVEQYF

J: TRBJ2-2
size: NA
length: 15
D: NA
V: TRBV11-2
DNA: TGTGCCAGCAGCTTAGTGGCAGGGGTGACCGGGGAGCTGTTTTTT
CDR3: CASSLVAGVTGELFF

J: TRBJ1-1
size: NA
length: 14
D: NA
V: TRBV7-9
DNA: TGTGCCAGCAGCCCCTTTGGCCAGGGGAGATCCGCTTTCTTT
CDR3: CASSPFGQGRSAFF

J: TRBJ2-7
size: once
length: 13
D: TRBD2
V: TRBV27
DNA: TGTGCCAGCAGTTTGCGGGAGGGCTACGAGCAGTACTTC
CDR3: CASSLREGYEQYF

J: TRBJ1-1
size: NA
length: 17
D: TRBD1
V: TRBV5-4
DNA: TGTGCCAGCAGCCTTACCCGCGGGACAGGTAAGAACACTGAAGCTTTCTTT
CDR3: CASSLTRGTGKNTEAFF

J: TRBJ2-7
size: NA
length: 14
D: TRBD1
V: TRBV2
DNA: TGTGCCAGCAGTCATGAAGGGGGCTACTACGAGCAGTACTTC
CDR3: CASSHEGGYYEQYF

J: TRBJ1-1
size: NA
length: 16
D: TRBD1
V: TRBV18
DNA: TGTGCCAGCTCACCTCAAATGGGACAGAGAAACACTGAAGCTTTCTTT
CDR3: CASSPQMGQRNTEAFF

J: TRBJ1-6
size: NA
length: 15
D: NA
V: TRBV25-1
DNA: TGTGCCAGCAGTCCGATGGCAGGGGCCAATTCACCCCTCCACTTT
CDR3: CASSPMAGANSPLHF

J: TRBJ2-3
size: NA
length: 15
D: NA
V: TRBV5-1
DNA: TGCGCCAGCAGCTTGGCGGTCCCTAGCACAGATACGCAGTATTTT
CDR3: CASSLAVPSTDTQYF

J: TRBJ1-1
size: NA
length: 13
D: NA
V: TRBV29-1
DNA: TGCAGCGCTCAAAAGGGAGGGAACACTGAAGCTTTCTTT
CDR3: CSAQKGGNTEAFF

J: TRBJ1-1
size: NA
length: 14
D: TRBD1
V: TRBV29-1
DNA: TGCAGCGCCGGAGCAGGGGGAATGAACACTGAAGCTTTCTTT
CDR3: CSAGAGGMNTEAFF

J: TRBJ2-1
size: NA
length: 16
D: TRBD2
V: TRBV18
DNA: TGTGCCAGCTCATCCCTAAGCGGGGGGAGGCACAATGAGCAGTTCTTC
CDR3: CASSSLSGGRHNEQFF